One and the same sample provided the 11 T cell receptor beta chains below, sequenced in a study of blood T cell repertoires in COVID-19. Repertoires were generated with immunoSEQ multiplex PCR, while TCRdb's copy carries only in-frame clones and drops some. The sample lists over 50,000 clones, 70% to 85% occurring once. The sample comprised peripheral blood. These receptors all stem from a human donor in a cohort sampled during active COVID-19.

CDR3 region: CASSMGAGGNYNEQFF. The DNA for the CDR3 is TGTGCCAGTAGTATGGGGGCAGGGGGGAACTACAATGAGCAGTTCTTC. The chain links TRBV19 to TRBJ2-1, with D tentatively TRBD1 (7 bases). The CDR3 runs 16 residues. V was clipped by 3 bases and J by 3 bases, with 15 bases between them. The germline CDR1 and CDR2 sequences are LNHDA and SQIVND (reference sequence).

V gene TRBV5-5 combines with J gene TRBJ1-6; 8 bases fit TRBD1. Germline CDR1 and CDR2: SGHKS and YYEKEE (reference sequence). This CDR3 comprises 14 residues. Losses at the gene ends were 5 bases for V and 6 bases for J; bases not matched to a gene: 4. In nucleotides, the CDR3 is TGTGCCAGCAGAAAGGGACAGGTTAATTCACCCCTCCACTTT. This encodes CASRKGQVNSPLHF. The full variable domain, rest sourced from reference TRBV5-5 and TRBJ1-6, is DAGVTQSPTHLIKTRGQQVTLRCSPISGHKSVSWYQQVLGQGPQFIFQYYEKEERGRGNFPDRFSARQFPNYSSELNVNALLLGDSALYLCASRKGQVNSPLHFGNGTRLTVT.

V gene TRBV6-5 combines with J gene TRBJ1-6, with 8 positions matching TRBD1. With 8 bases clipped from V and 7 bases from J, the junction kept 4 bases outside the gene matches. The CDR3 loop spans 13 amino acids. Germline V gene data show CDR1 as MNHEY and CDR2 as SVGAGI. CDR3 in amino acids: CASGQGHNSPLHF. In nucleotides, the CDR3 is TGTGCCAGCGGACAGGGTCACAATTCACCCCTCCACTTT.

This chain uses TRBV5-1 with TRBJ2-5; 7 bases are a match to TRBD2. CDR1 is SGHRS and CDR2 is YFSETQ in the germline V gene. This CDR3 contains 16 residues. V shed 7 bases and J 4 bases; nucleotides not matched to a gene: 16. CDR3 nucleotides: TGCGCCAGCGAGCGTAGTGGCGGGGGTCCCCCAGAGACCCAGTACTTC. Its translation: CASERSGGGPPETQYF.

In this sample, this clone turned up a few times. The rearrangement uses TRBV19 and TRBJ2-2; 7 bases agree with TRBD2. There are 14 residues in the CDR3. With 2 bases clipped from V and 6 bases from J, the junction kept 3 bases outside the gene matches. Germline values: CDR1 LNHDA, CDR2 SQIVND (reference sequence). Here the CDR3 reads CASSISAGAGELFF. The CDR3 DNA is TGTGCCAGTAGTATAAGCGCGGGGGCCGGGGAGCTGTTTTTT. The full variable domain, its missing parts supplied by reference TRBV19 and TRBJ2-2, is DGGITQSPKYLFRKEGQNVTLSCEQNLNHDAMYWYRQDPGQGLRLIYYSQIVNDFQKGDIAEGYSVSREKKESFPLTVTSAQKNPTAFYLCASSISAGAGELFFGEGSRLTVL.

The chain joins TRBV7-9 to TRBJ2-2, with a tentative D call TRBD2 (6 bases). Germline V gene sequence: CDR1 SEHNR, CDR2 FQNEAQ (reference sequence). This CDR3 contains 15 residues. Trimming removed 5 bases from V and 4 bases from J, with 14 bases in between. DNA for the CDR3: TGTGCCAGCAGCCCCGGGGGAACGATCACCGGGGAGCTGTTTTTT. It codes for CASSPGGTITGELFF. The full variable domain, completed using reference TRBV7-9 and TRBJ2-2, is DTGVSQNPRHKITKRGQNVTFRCDPISEHNRLYWYRQTLGQGPEFLTYFQNEAQLEKSRLLSDRFSAERPKGSFSTLEIQRTEQGDSAMYLCASSPGGTITGELFFGEGSRLTVL.

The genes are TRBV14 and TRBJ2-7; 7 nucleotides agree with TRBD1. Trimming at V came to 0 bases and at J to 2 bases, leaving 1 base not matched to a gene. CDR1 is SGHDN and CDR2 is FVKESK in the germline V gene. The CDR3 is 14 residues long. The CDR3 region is CASSQDGTAYEQYF. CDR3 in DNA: TGTGCCAGCAGCCAAGATGGGACAGCCTACGAGCAGTACTTC.

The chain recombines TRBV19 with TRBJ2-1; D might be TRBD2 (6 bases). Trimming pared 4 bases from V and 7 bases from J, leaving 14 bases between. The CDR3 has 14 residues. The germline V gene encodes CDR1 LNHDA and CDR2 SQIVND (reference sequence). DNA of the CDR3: TGTGCCAGTAGTAAGCGGGTCTACAGGAATGAGCAGTTCTTC. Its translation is CASSKRVYRNEQFF.

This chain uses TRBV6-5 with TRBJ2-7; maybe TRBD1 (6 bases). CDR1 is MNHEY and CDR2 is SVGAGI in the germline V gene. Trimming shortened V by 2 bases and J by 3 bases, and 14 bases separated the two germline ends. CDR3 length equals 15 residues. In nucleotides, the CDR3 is TGTGCCAGCAGTTACACTGCGACAGGTTACTACGAGCAGTACTTC. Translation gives CASSYTATGYYEQYF.

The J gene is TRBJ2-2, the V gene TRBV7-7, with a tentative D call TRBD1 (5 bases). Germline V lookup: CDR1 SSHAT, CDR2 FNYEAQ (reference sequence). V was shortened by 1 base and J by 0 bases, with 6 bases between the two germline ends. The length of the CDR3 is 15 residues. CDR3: CASSLGQTNTGELFF. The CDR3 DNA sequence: TGTGCCAGCAGCTTAGGACAGACGAACACCGGGGAGCTGTTTTTT.

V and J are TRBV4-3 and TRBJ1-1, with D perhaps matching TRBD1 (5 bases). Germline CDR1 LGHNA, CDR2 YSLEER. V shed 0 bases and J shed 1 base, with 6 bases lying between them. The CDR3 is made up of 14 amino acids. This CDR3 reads CASSQDQGNTEAFF. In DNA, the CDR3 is TGCGCCAGCAGCCAAGATCAGGGGAACACTGAAGCTTTCTTT.